The rows below give T cell receptor beta chains drawn from one sample of a study of T cell changes during pregnancy in multiple sclerosis. The method was immunoSEQ multiplex PCR; TCRdb's version includes in-frame clones alone and lacks a portion of them. This table has over 80,000 clones, approximately 92% appearing once. The sample here was peripheral blood, taken in the third trimester of pregnancy. All receptors derive from a female donor in good health, enrolled as a control in a pregnancy study. The CDR3 runs from the conserved cysteine through the conserved F or W. D genes are given only for firm matches. Rows give clone size only sometimes, using once, few, many, or a class for an expanded clone.

- | TRBJ1-4 | - | TRBV6-1 | CASSDRGFHNEKLFF | TGTGCCAGCAGTGACAGGGGCTTTCATAATGAAAAACTGTTTTTT
- | TRBJ1-1 | - | TRBV18 | CASSPSSTQNTEAFF | TGTGCCAGCTCACCATCGTCTACCCAGAACACTGAAGCTTTCTTT
- | TRBJ2-7 | - | TRBV5-4 | CASSPRATGGAYEQYF | TGTGCCAGCAGCCCCCGGGCCACAGGGGGGGCCTACGAGCAGTACTTC
- | TRBJ1-1 | - | TRBV6-1 | CASSEARGGFRTEAFF | TGTGCCAGCAGTGAAGCGAGGGGGGGCTTTCGCACTGAAGCTTTCTTT
- | TRBJ2-7 | - | TRBV6-5 | CASSYKDGGYEQYF | TGTGCCAGCAGTTATAAGGACGGAGGCTACGAGCAGTACTTC
TRBD2 | TRBJ2-1 | - | TRBV4-1 | CASSQGGSGGYNEQFF | TGCGCCAGCAGCCAAGGTGGTAGCGGGGGCTACAATGAGCAGTTCTTC
TRBD2 | TRBJ2-7 | - | TRBV28 | CASSLPGGDEQYF | TGTGCCAGCAGTCTCCCGGGAGGGGACGAGCAGTACTTC
TRBD2 | TRBJ2-1 | - | TRBV7-9 | CASRRGLAESYNEQFF | TGTGCCAGCAGACGGGGACTAGCGGAGTCCTACAATGAGCAGTTCTTC
- | TRBJ2-1 | - | TRBV7-8 | CASSLYSSYNEQFF | TGTGCCAGCAGCTTATATAGCTCCTACAATGAGCAGTTCTTC
- | TRBJ2-3 | - | TRBV18 | CASSDSSSTDTQYF | TGTGCCAGCTCGGACAGTTCTAGCACAGATACGCAGTATTTT
TRBD2 | TRBJ2-2 | - | TRBV4-1 | CASSPQGKASGFGELFF | TGCGCCAGCAGCCCACAAGGAAAGGCTAGCGGGTTCGGGGAGCTGTTTTTT
- | TRBJ2-6 | once | TRBV5-1 | CASSYNPRRDSYSGANVLTF | TGCGCCAGCAGCTATAATCCGAGGCGGGACTCCTACTCTGGGGCCAACGTCCTGACTTTC
- | TRBJ2-3 | - | TRBV19 | CASSISSASTDTQYF | TGTGCCAGTAGTATTTCTAGCGCGAGCACAGATACGCAGTATTTT
- | TRBJ2-4 | - | TRBV4-1 | CASSQVGARGKNIQYF | TGCGCCAGCAGCCAAGTCGGAGCTCGAGGCAAAAACATTCAGTACTTC
TRBD2 | TRBJ2-1 | - | TRBV28 | CASIGSGVSNEQFF | TGTGCCAGCATAGGAAGCGGGGTTAGTAATGAGCAGTTCTTC
TRBD1 | TRBJ2-7 | - | TRBV6-1 | CASSADRTSYEQYF | TGTGCCAGCAGTGCGGACAGGACCTCCTACGAGCAGTACTTC
- | TRBJ2-7 | - | TRBV28 | CASMGGGSGGGNEQYF | TGTGCCAGCATGGGAGGAGGTTCAGGGGGTGGAAACGAGCAGTACTTC
- | TRBJ2-7 | - | TRBV7-2 | CASSLSRTISYEQYF | TGTGCCAGCAGCCTCAGCAGGACAATCTCCTACGAGCAGTACTTC
- | TRBJ2-7 | - | TRBV28 | CASRGAGVGKDKTYEQYF | TGTGCCAGCAGGGGGGCAGGGGTAGGAAAGGACAAGACCTACGAGCAGTACTTC
- | TRBJ1-1 | - | TRBV28 | CASSYSLSAFF | TGTGCCAGCAGTTACTCATTGTCGGCTTTCTTT
- | TRBJ2-3 | - | TRBV9 | CATSRLQLTTDTQYF | TGTGCCACCTCTAGACTGCAACTTACAACAGATACGCAGTATTTT
TRBD1 | TRBJ2-1 | - | TRBV11-2 | CASSLDRDSEQFF | TGTGCCAGCAGCTTAGACCGGGACAGTGAGCAGTTCTTC
- | TRBJ1-5 | - | TRBV19 | CASSIGARGLNQPQHF | TGTGCCAGTAGTATAGGGGCCAGGGGCCTAAATCAGCCCCAGCATTTT
- | TRBJ1-2 | - | TRBV6-1 | CASTPGRYGYTF | TGTGCCAGCACCCCTGGGAGGTATGGCTACACCTTC
TRBD2 | TRBJ2-1 | - | TRBV29-1 | CSVGTSGSANEQFF | TGCAGCGTCGGGACTAGCGGGAGTGCAAATGAGCAGTTCTTC
TRBD1 | TRBJ2-5 | - | TRBV2 | CASRDRGRETQYF | TGTGCCAGCAGAGACAGGGGAAGGGAGACCCAGTACTTC
- | TRBJ2-5 | - | TRBV1 | CTSSPGGKETQYF | TGCACCAGCAGCCCCGGGGGAAAAGAGACCCAGTACTTC
- | TRBJ1-1 | once | TRBV5-8 | CASSLKGVGTEAFF | TGTGCCAGCAGCTTGAAGGGGGTGGGGACTGAAGCTTTCTTT
TRBD2 | TRBJ2-3 | - | TRBV27 | CASSSLAGASTDTQYF | TGTGCCAGCAGTTCCTTAGCGGGGGCTAGCACAGATACGCAGTATTTT
TRBD1 | TRBJ2-1 | - | TRBV5-1 | CASRPDRAYNEQFF | TGCGCCAGCAGACCCGACAGGGCCTACAATGAGCAGTTCTTC
- | TRBJ1-1 | - | TRBV25-1 | CASSVSSGRTEAFF | TGTGCCAGCAGTGTAAGTTCCGGGAGGACTGAAGCTTTCTTT
TRBD2 | TRBJ2-2 | - | TRBV30 | CAWSAGRAVTGELFF | TGTGCCTGGAGTGCGGGGAGGGCAGTCACCGGGGAGCTGTTTTTT
TRBD1 | TRBJ2-7 | - | TRBV5-1 | CASSIGQGSYYEQYF | TGCGCCAGCAGCATAGGACAGGGGAGCTACTACGAGCAGTACTTC
- | TRBJ1-5 | - | TRBV28 | CATRAPYQPQHF | TGTGCCACCAGGGCCCCGTATCAGCCCCAGCATTTT
- | TRBJ2-1 | few | TRBV28 | CASSSLLDTYNEQFF | TGTGCCAGCAGTTCCCTCCTCGACACTTACAATGAGCAGTTCTTC
TRBD2 | TRBJ2-1 | - | TRBV2 | CASTPRGTSGRYEQFF | TGTGCCAGCACCCCGAGGGGGACTAGCGGGAGATATGAGCAGTTCTTC
- | TRBJ1-5 | - | TRBV18 | CASSPYNSHQPQHF | TGTGCCAGCTCACCCTACAACAGCCATCAGCCCCAGCATTTT
- | TRBJ1-2 | - | TRBV6-5 | CASSYDISYGYTF | TGTGCCAGCAGTTACGACATAAGCTATGGCTACACCTTC
TRBD1 | TRBJ2-7 | - | TRBV5-4 | CASSRTGSSYEQYF | TGTGCCAGCAGCCGGACAGGAAGCTCCTACGAGCAGTACTTC
TRBD1 | TRBJ2-7 | - | TRBV7-9 | CASSDAGTGGYEQYF | TGTGCCAGCAGCGACGCCGGGACAGGGGGATACGAGCAGTACTTC
TRBD2 | TRBJ2-5 | - | TRBV2 | CASSEGGRAQETQYF | TGTGCCAGCAGTGAAGGTGGGAGGGCCCAAGAGACCCAGTACTTC
- | TRBJ2-3 | - | TRBV29-1 | CSVDLPPLGTDTQYF | TGCAGCGTTGACCTCCCCCCCCTAGGCACAGATACGCAGTATTTT
- | TRBJ1-5 | - | TRBV21-1 | CASSKGGEFQPQHF | TGTGCCAGCAGCAAAGGGGGCGAATTTCAGCCCCAGCATTTT
- | TRBJ2-4 | - | TRBV27 | CASNDRMGNIQYF | TGTGCCAGCAACGACAGAATGGGGAACATTCAGTACTTC
- | TRBJ2-7 | - | TRBV6-5 | CASSSTGFSYEQYF | TGTGCCAGCAGTTCCACAGGTTTCTCCTACGAGCAGTACTTC
- | TRBJ1-5 | once | TRBV5-6 | CASSLAGTGGVIGQPQHF | TGTGCCAGCAGCTTGGCCGGTACAGGTGGAGTTATCGGTCAGCCCCAGCATTTT
TRBD2 | TRBJ2-1 | - | TRBV29-1 | CSVERGIGLAGGLGDEQFF | TGCAGCGTTGAGAGGGGGATTGGACTAGCGGGTGGACTTGGGGATGAGCAGTTCTTC
TRBD2 | TRBJ2-1 | - | TRBV9 | CASSASGSPYNEQFF | TGTGCCAGCAGCGCTAGCGGGAGCCCCTACAATGAGCAGTTCTTC
- | TRBJ2-5 | - | TRBV5-1 | CASSLGGMETQYF | TGCGCCAGCAGCTTGGGGGGCATGGAGACCCAGTACTTC
TRBD2 | TRBJ2-1 | few | TRBV5-8 | CASSPGAAGGTYNEQFF | TGTGCCAGCAGCCCGGGGGCAGCGGGGGGGACCTACAATGAGCAGTTCTTC
TRBD2 | TRBJ2-2 | - | TRBV28 | CASSFPAGGYGELFF | TGTGCCAGCAGTTTCCCGGCGGGAGGTTACGGGGAGCTGTTTTTT
- | TRBJ2-1 | - | TRBV6-6 | CASSYSEGYNEQFF | TGTGCCAGCAGTTACTCGGAGGGATACAATGAGCAGTTCTTC
TRBD2 | TRBJ2-1 | - | TRBV2 | CASTPSVLAGGPTSSYNEQFF | TGTGCCAGCACCCCAAGTGTACTAGCGGGAGGACCAACGAGCTCCTACAATGAGCAGTTCTTC
TRBD1 | TRBJ2-3 | - | TRBV29-1 | CSVDGDRADTQYF | TGCAGCGTTGATGGGGACAGGGCAGATACGCAGTATTTT
- | TRBJ1-5 | - | TRBV2 | CASSEGGGQPQHF | TGTGCCAGCAGTGAAGGGGGGGGTCAGCCCCAGCATTTT